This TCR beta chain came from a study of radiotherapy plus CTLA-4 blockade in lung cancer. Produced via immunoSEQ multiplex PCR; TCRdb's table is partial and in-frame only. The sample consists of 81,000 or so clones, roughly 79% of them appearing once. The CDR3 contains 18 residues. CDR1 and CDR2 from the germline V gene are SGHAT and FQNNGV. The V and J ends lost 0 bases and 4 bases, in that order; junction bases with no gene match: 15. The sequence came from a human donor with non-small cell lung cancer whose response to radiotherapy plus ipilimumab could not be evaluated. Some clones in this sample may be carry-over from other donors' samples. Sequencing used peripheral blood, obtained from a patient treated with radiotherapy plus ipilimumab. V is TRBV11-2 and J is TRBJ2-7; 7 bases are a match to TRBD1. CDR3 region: CASSLDPFSQGVAYEQYF. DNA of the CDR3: TGTGCCAGCAGCTTAGATCCTTTCTCGCAGGGGGTAGCTTACGAGCAGTACTTC.